Listed here are 23 T cell receptor beta chains from one sample, sequenced in a study of graft-versus-host responses after intestinal transplantation. Their antigen targets remain unknown. Profiling relied on immunoSEQ multiplex PCR, and the TCRdb table lists in-frame clones only, not all of them. Found here are about 47,000 clones, 85% to 95% of them singletons; the top ten hold roughly 0.21%. The sequencing used unstimulated CD8+ T cells sorted from spleen or lymph node cells, collected before transplant. The receptors come from a human donor who was the organ donor for an intestinal transplant.

The V call is TRBV11-2, the J call TRBJ2-7; D is perhaps TRBD1 (5 bases). V dropped 3 bases and J dropped 2 bases, with 11 bases sitting between them. This CDR3 has 14 residues. The germline CDR1 and CDR2 sequences are SGHAT and FQNNGV. The CDR3 nucleotides read TGTGCCAGCAGCTTTGGGGCACCCACCTACGAGCAGTACTTC. It translates to CASSFGAPTYEQYF.

In nucleotides, the CDR3 is TGTGCCAGCAGCTTAATCCTAGCGGATACGCAGTATTTT. Its protein product is CASSLILADTQYF. The chain joins TRBV7-2 to TRBJ2-3; D is possibly TRBD2 (6 bases). Germline V gives CDR1 SGHTA, CDR2 FQGNSA. The V gene lost 2 bases and the J gene lost 6 bases, with 9 bases spanning the gap. The length of the CDR3 is 13 residues.

J is TRBJ2-1 and V is TRBV11-1, with D possibly matching TRBD1 (6 bases). The CDR3 loop spans 18 amino acids. Germline V gives CDR1 SGHAT, CDR2 FQDESV (reference sequence). The V and J ends lost 2 bases and 5 bases respectively, with 22 bases between them. The CDR3 DNA sequence: TGTGCCAGCAGCTTAATGGACGAAACAGGGTACGGCGACAATGAGCAGTTCTTC. It specifies CASSLMDETGYGDNEQFF.

The chain combines TRBV19 with TRBJ2-7; 7 bases line up with TRBD2. The V gene's germline CDR1 is LNHDA and CDR2 SQIVND (reference sequence). J was trimmed by 3 bases and V by 5 bases; bases with no gene match: 7. This CDR3 spans 14 amino acids. The CDR3 protein is CASSPAGVNYEQYF. Here the CDR3 DNA reads TGTGCCAGTAGTCCTGCGGGGGTGAACTACGAGCAGTACTTC.

The table lists this clone with a count of one. V usage is TRBV5-1 and J usage is TRBJ2-7; no firm D call. The CDR3 runs 11 residues. The V gene lost 4 bases and the J gene lost 4 bases, with 6 bases spanning the gap. CDR1 and CDR2 from the germline V gene are SGHRS and YFSETQ. The CDR3 sequence is CASSLNYEQYF. The CDR3 region has the DNA TGCGCCAGCAGCCTCAATTACGAGCAGTACTTC.

The genes are TRBV19 and TRBJ2-3, with 12 nucleotides matching TRBD2. J was trimmed by 2 bases and V by 3 bases; bases with no gene match: 6. The CDR3 sequence is 17 residues long. The V gene's germline CDR1 is LNHDA and CDR2 SQIVND (reference sequence). DNA for the CDR3: TGTGCCAGTAGTATTTTACTAGCGGGGGGCTACACAGATACGCAGTATTTT. It encodes CASSILLAGGYTDTQYF.

The rearrangement uses TRBV6-1 and TRBJ1-5; the D is unclear. CDR1 is MNHNS and CDR2 is SASEGT in the germline V gene. Trimming removed 2 bases from V and 3 bases from J, with 14 bases in between. This CDR3 is 16 amino acids long. The chain's CDR3 is CASSEYVGSTNQPQHF. The CDR3 region has the DNA TGTGCCAGCAGTGAATATGTTGGGAGTACCAATCAGCCCCAGCATTTT.

The chain uses TRBV28 and TRBJ2-2; D not certain. V was shortened by 3 bases and J by 6 bases, with 8 bases between the two germline ends. CDR1 MDHEN and CDR2 SYDVKM come from the germline V gene. This CDR3 comprises 13 residues. CDR3 sequence: CASSFDRAGELFF. The CDR3 bases are TGTGCCAGCAGTTTCGACCGGGCCGGGGAGCTGTTTTTT.

V usage is TRBV7-9 and J usage is TRBJ1-6; D is unclear. There are 16 residues in the CDR3. Trimming took 0 bases from V and 0 from J, leaving 6 bases between them. Germline lookup yields CDR1 SEHNR and CDR2 FQNEAQ (reference sequence). CDR3 region: CASSLAGGSYNSPLHF. Written as DNA, the CDR3 is TGTGCCAGCAGCTTAGCAGGTGGCTCCTATAATTCACCCCTCCACTTT.

This chain links TRBV2 with TRBJ1-2, with TRBD1 identical over 10 bases. CDR3 length: 14 amino acids. With V trimmed by 9 bases and J by 3 bases, 7 bases remained unmatched. CDR1 and CDR2 (germline): SNHLY, FYNNEI. CDR3 DNA sequence: TGTGCCAGTAGAGGGACAGGGGATCACTATGGCTACACCTTC. Translated, it gives CASRGTGDHYGYTF.

J is TRBJ1-1 and V is TRBV5-1; D remains ambiguous. V dropped 2 bases and J dropped 1 base, with 6 bases sitting between them. This CDR3 is built from 13 residues. The germline V gene has CDR1 SGHRS and CDR2 YFSETQ. Here the CDR3 reads CASSFDANTEAFF. CDR3 DNA sequence: TGCGCCAGCAGCTTTGACGCGAACACTGAAGCTTTCTTT.

This clone has a single count. The gene calls are TRBV28 and TRBJ2-2; 8 bases are shared with TRBD1. CDR3 length equals 16 residues. CDR1 and CDR2 from the germline V gene are MDHEN and SYDVKM. V gave up 1 base and J gave up 4 bases; unmatched junction bases: 5. CDR3: CASSLLSTGVTGELFF. The CDR3 nucleotides read TGTGCCAGCAGTTTATTATCGACAGGGGTCACCGGGGAGCTGTTTTTT.

This rearrangement joins TRBV11-2 to TRBJ2-7; TRBD1 aligns across 8 bases. CDR3 length: 15 amino acids. The V segment lost 1 base and the J segment 3 bases; nucleotides outside the gene matches: 5. CDR1 is SGHAT, CDR2 FQNNGV, per germline. In nucleotides, the CDR3 is TGTGCCAGCAGCTTAGGGCCAGGGGGCATCTACGAGCAGTACTTC. The encoded protein is CASSLGPGGIYEQYF.

This clone has only one observation. The J gene is TRBJ1-5, the V gene TRBV6-6; D call uncertain. V was shortened by 2 bases and J by 7 bases, with 6 bases between the two germline ends. CDR1 is MNHNY, CDR2 SVGAGI, per germline (reference sequence). The CDR3 is made up of 12 amino acids. CDR3 amino acids: CASSYPGQPQHF. The CDR3 nucleotides read TGTGCCAGCAGTTACCCGGGACAGCCCCAGCATTTT.

This clone was counted only a few times. The V gene is TRBV19, the J gene TRBJ1-3, with 7 positions matching TRBD1. Germline V gene lookup returns CDR1 LNHDA and CDR2 SQIVND (reference sequence). The CDR3 spans 16 residues. V shed 7 bases and J 0 bases; nucleotides not matched to a gene: 9. The CDR3 DNA is TGTGCCAGTACCAACCGGGACAGCTTCTCTGGAAACACCATATATTTT. Its protein is CASTNRDSFSGNTIYF.

This clone was recorded once. V is TRBV19 and J is TRBJ2-6, with D uncertain. The V gene's germline CDR1 is LNHDA and CDR2 SQIVND (reference sequence). CDR3 length: 15 residues. With 3 bases removed from V and 0 bases from J, the gap between germline ends came to 6 bases. CDR3 in DNA: TGTGCCAGTAGTATTATGCACTCTGGGGCCAACGTCCTGACTTTC. It codes for CASSIMHSGANVLTF. The complete variable domain, with remaining parts taken from reference TRBV19 and TRBJ2-6, reads DGGITQSPKYLFRKEGQNVTLSCEQNLNHDAMYWYRQDPGQGLRLIYYSQIVNDFQKGDIAEGYSVSREKKESFPLTVTSAQKNPTAFYLCASSIMHSGANVLTFGAGSRLTVL.

The gene calls are TRBV7-2 and TRBJ1-2, with D unresolved. Germline CDR1 is SGHTA and CDR2 is FQGNSA. There are 13 residues in the CDR3. The V end was cut by 5 bases, the J end by 2 bases, with 9 bases between. The CDR3 is CASSGRSNYGYTF. In DNA, the CDR3 is TGTGCCAGCAGCGGGCGGTCGAACTATGGCTACACCTTC.

This clone was detected only once. This rearrangement joins TRBV9 to TRBJ2-1, with TRBD1 matching 7 bases. Germline CDR1 reads SGDLS; CDR2 reads YYNGEE. V lost 3 bases to trimming and J lost 7 bases; unmatched junction nucleotides: 25. The CDR3 is 20 residues long. The CDR3 region is CASSGAYTVQIGQARNEQFF. In DNA, the CDR3 is TGTGCCAGCAGCGGTGCCTACACGGTCCAAATAGGACAGGCAAGGAATGAGCAGTTCTTC.

The chain is built from TRBV11-2 and TRBJ2-7; 7 nucleotides align to TRBD1. Per the germline V gene, CDR1 is SGHAT and CDR2 is FQNNGV. This CDR3 contains 15 residues. V lost 5 bases, J lost 4 bases, and 11 bases stayed unmatched. The CDR3 loop is CASSPYRDSVYEQYF. CDR3 sequence (DNA): TGTGCCAGCAGCCCTTACAGGGACAGCGTTTACGAGCAGTACTTC.

A single count supports this clone. This chain uses TRBV4-2 with TRBJ2-5; D remains unclear. Near its end, the DNA agrees better with TRBJ2-7, so the J call may be wrong. This CDR3 spans 13 amino acids. The germline CDR1 and CDR2 sequences are LGHNA and YNFKEQ. CDR3 amino acids: CASSRAPLGEQYF. The CDR3, as DNA: TGTGCCAGCAGCCGAGCGCCTCTTGGCGAGCAGTACTTC.

V usage is TRBV2 and J usage is TRBJ2-2; 7 nucleotides align to TRBD1. This CDR3 is 17 amino acids long. CDR1 is SNHLY, CDR2 FYNNEI, per germline. V trimming: 6 bases; J trimming: 3 bases; junction bases outside the gene matches: 13. The CDR3: CASRLLQGMVDTGELFF. The CDR3 region has the DNA TGTGCCAGCAGGTTACTACAGGGGATGGTGGACACCGGGGAGCTGTTTTTT.

This sequence joins TRBV27 and TRBJ1-3; D unclear. This CDR3 contains 15 residues. The germline gives CDR1 MNHEY, CDR2 SMNVEV (reference sequence). V was shortened by 4 bases and J by 3 bases, with 13 bases between the two germline ends. This CDR3 reads CASSSTGGRGNTIYF. CDR3 in DNA: TGTGCCAGCAGTTCCACCGGAGGGCGTGGAAACACCATATATTTT.

V gene TRBV15 combines with J gene TRBJ1-2, with 8 positions matching TRBD1. The CDR3 has 16 amino acids. Trimming at V came to 3 bases and at J to 6 bases, leaving 12 bases not matched to a gene. CDR1 is LNHNV, CDR2 YYDKDF, per germline (reference sequence). The CDR3 sequence: CATSRTGAVDTHGYTF. The CDR3 nucleotides read TGTGCCACCAGCAGGACAGGGGCGGTTGACACTCATGGCTACACCTTC. Full variable domain (rest looked up from reference TRBV15 and TRBJ1-2): DAMVIQNPRYQVTQFGKPVTLSCSQTLNHNVMYWYQQKSSQAPKLLFHYYDKDFNNEADTPDNFQSRRPNTSFCFLDIRSPGLGDTAMYLCATSRTGAVDTHGYTFGSGTRLTVV.